A few counts support the clone carrying this T cell receptor beta chain. The sample originates from a study of CD8+ T cells in alopecia areata. The overall study: Each of the treated patients was given oral tofacitinib, 5 to 10 mg twice daily, for moderate-to-severe alopecia areata.

Sequencing used cDNA as its template, made by extracting RNA and reverse transcribing it. TCRdb's table, derived via immunoSEQ multiplex PCR, lists solely in-frame clones and lacks some. The table lists about 150,000 clones, about 53% of them singletons. CDR1 and CDR2 from the germline V gene are MNHEY and SVGAGI. This CDR3 region has 13 residues. V lost 4 bases and J 2 bases, leaving 8 bases between the germline ends. The sequencing here drew on CD8+ T cells sorted from blood, taken at week 0. The TCR originated in a human donor with alopecia areata. The rearrangement uses TRBV6-5 and TRBJ1-2; D remains unclear. The CDR3 sequence is CASSLDPNYGYTF. CDR3 nucleotides: TGTGCCAGCAGTTTGGACCCCAACTATGGCTACACCTTC.